This TCR beta chain was recorded in a study of monozygotic twins with cystic fibrosis. Background on the study: Libraries were built from roughly 2.8 micrograms of fragmented DNA using 15 PCR cycles. Study-wide findings and caveats: V usage most resembled the co-twin in 13 of 16 pairs. Unrelated CF individuals shared fewer identical clonotypes than monozygotic CF twins. Median Simpson clonality of approximately 0.0091 suggested naive T cells predominated.

The V end lost 4 bases, the J end lost 3 bases, and 7 bases lay between the germline ends. This CDR3 is built from 12 residues. Germline values: CDR1 LGHNA, CDR2 YNFKEQ. Assay used: immunoSEQ multiplex PCR; TCRdb lists only in-frame clones, some missing. The sample shows 4,000 to 5,000 clones, 95% to 97% of them seen only once. To note about this clone: Its antigen remains unknown.

Material for sequencing was blood. This TCR was sampled from a boy aged 2 to 10 with cystic fibrosis. The chain is built from TRBV4-2 and TRBJ2-7; D not resolved. CDR3: CASSPNLYEQYF. The CDR3 nucleotides are TGTGCCAGCAGCCCCAACCTCTACGAGCAGTACTTC.